One and the same sample provided the 3 T cell receptor beta chains below, sequenced in a study of T cell responses to AZD1222 COVID-19 vaccine. Clones were read by immunoSEQ multiplex PCR, and TCRdb kept only the in-frame ones, dropping some. The data contain about 25,000 clones, roughly 84% of them singletons. The source material was peripheral blood, sampled 28 days after the second AZD1222 dose. All receptors come from an adult who received the AZD1222 COVID-19 vaccine.

The chain carries TRBV28 and TRBJ1-1; 7 bases line up with TRBD1. The CDR3 loop spans 15 amino acids. CDR1 is MDHEN, CDR2 SYDVKM, per germline. V trimming: 6 bases; J trimming: 10 bases; junction bases outside the gene matches: 17. The CDR3 spells CASSTLGTVASSAFF. In DNA form, the CDR3 reads TGTGCCAGCAGCACCCTTGGGACAGTCGCTAGTTCAGCTTTCTTT.

The chain joins TRBV6-5 to TRBJ1-5; 8 bases fit TRBD1. The germline gives CDR1 MNHEY, CDR2 SVGAGI. The CDR3 totals 15 residues. V lost 2 bases, J lost 4 bases, and 4 bases stayed unmatched. This CDR3 is CASSYQGAPNQPQHF. The CDR3 DNA sequence: TGTGCCAGCAGTTACCAGGGGGCCCCTAATCAGCCCCAGCATTTT.

The chain is built from TRBV3-1 (or the pseudogene TRBV3-2) and TRBJ1-2; possible D gene TRBD1, 5 bases. This CDR3 has 14 amino acids. Germline CDR1 reads LGHDT; CDR2 reads YNNKEL (reference sequence). Trimming stripped 1 base from V and 8 bases from J, with 14 bases between. This CDR3 is CASSQAPREGGYTF. CDR3 in DNA: TGTGCCAGCAGCCAAGCTCCCCGGGAGGGGGGCTACACCTTC.